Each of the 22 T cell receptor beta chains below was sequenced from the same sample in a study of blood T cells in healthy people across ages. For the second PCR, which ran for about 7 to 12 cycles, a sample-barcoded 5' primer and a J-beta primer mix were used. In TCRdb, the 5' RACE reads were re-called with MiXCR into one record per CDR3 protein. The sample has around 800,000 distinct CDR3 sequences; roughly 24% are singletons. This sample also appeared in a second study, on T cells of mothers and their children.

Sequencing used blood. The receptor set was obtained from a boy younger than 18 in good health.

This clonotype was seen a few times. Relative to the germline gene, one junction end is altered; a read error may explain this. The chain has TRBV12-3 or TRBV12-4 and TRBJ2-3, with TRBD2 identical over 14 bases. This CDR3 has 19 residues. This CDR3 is CASSLDRWTSGGRTDTQYF. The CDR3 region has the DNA TGTGCCAGCAGCTTAGACCGTTGGACTAGCGGGGGGCGCACAGATACGCAGTATTTT.

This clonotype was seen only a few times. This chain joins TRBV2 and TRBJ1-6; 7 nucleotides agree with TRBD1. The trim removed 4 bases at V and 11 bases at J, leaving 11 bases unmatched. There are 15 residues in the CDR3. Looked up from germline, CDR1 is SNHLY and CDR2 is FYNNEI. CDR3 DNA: TGTGCCAGCAGTGGCGTAGGGGGCGCAATCGCACCCCTCCACTTT. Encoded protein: CASSGVGGAIAPLHF.

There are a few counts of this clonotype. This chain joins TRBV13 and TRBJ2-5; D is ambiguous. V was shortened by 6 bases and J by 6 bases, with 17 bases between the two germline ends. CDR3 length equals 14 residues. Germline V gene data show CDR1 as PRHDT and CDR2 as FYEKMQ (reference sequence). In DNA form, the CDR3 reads TGTGCCAGCAGGATAGTGTCAGGTTCGAAGACCCAGTACTTC. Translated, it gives CASRIVSGSKTQYF.

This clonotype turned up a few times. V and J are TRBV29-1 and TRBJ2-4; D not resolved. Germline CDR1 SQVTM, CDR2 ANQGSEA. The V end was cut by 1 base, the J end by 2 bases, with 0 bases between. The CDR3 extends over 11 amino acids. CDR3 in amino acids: CSVEAKNIQYF. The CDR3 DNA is TGCAGCGTTGAAGCCAAAAACATTCAGTACTTC.

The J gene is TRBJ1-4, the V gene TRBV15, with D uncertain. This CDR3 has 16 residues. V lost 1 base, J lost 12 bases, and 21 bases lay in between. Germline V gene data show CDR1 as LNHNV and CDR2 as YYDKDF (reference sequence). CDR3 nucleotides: TGTGCCACCAGCAGAGTTGGCGAGTGGAACCGGGGAGAACTGTTTTTT. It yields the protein CATSRVGEWNRGELFF.

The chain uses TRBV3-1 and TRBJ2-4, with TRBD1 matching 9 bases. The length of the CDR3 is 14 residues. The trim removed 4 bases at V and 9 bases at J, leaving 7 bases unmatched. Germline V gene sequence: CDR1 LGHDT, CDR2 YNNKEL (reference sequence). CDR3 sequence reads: CASSPGTGTAIQYF. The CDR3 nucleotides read TGTGCCAGCAGCCCCGGGACAGGGACGGCCATTCAGTACTTC.

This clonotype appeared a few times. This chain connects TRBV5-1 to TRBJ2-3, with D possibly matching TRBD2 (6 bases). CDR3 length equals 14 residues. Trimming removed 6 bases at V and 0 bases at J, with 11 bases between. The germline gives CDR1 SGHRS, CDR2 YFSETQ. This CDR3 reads CASNGGTSTDTQYF. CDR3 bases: TGCGCCAGCAACGGCGGGACTAGCACAGATACGCAGTATTTT.

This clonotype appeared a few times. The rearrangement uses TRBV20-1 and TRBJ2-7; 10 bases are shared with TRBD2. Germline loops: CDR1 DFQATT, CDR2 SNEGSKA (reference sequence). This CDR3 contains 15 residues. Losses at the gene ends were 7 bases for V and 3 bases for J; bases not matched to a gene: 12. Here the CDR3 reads CSEALAGAEDYEQYF. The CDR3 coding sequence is TGCAGTGAGGCTCTAGCGGGGGCTGAAGACTACGAGCAGTACTTC.

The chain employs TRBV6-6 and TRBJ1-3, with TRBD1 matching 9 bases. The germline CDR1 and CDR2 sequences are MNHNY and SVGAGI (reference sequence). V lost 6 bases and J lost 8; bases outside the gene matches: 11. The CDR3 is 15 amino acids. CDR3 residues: CASSSTTGGSYTIYF. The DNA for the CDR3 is TGTGCCAGCAGCTCCACCACAGGGGGCTCATACACCATATATTTT.

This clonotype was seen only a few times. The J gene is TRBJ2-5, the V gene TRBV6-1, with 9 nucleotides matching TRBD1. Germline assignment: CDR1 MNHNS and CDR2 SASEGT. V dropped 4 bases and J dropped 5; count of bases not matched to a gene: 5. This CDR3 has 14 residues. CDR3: CASSVQGAVETQYF. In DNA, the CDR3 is TGTGCCAGCAGTGTACAGGGGGCTGTGGAGACCCAGTACTTC.

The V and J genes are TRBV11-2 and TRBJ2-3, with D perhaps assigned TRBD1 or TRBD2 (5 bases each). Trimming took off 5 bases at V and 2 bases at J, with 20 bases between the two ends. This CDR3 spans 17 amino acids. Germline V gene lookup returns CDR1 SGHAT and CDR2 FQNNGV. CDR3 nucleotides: TGTGCCAGCAGCCAAGTGCCGCTGAGGGGTATCACAGATACGCAGTATTTT. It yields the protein CASSQVPLRGITDTQYF.

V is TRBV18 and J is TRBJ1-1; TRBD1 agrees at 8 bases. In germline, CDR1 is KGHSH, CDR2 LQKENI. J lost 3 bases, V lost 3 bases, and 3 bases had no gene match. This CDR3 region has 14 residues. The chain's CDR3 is CASSPDRGHTEAFF. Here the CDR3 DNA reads TGTGCCAGCTCACCTGACAGGGGACACACTGAAGCTTTCTTT.

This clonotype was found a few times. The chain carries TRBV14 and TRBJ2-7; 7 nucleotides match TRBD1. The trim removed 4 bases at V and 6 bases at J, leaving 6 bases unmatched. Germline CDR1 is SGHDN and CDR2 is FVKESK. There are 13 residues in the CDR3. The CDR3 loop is CASSPDRPREQYF. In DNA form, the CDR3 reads TGTGCCAGCAGCCCGGACAGGCCGCGCGAGCAGTACTTC.

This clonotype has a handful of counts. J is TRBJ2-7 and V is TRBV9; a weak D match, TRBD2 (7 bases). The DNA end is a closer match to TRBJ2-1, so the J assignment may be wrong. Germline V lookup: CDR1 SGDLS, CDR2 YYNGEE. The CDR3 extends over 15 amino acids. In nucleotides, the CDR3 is TGTGCCAGCAGCGAGGAGTGGGGGGGCACTAATGAGCAGTTCTTC. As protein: CASSEEWGGTNEQFF.

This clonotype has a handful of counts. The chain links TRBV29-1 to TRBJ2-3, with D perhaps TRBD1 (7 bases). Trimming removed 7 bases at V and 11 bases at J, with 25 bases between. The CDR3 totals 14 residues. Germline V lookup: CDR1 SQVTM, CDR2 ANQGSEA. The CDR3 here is CSGRTKGAPERQYF. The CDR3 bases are TGCAGCGGTAGGACTAAGGGGGCCCCGGAGAGGCAGTATTTT.

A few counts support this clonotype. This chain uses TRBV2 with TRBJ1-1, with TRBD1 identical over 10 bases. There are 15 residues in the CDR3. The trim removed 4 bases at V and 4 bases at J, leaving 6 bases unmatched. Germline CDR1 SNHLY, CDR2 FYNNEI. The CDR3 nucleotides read TGTGCCAGCAGTGCCATCCGGACAGGGGGCACTGAAGCTTTCTTT. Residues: CASSAIRTGGTEAFF.

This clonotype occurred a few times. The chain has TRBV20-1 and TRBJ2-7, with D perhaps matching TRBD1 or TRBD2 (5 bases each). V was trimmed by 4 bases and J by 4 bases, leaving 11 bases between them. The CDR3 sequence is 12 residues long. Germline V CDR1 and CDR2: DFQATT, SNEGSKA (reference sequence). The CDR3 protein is CSAIREGYEQYF. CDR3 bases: TGCAGTGCTATCCGAGAGGGGTACGAGCAGTACTTC.

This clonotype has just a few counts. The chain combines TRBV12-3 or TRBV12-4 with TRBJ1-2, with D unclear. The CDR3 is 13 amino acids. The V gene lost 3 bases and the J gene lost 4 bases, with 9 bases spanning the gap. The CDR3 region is CASSLSDRYGYTF. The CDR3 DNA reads TGTGCCAGCAGTTTGTCCGACCGCTATGGCTACACCTTC.

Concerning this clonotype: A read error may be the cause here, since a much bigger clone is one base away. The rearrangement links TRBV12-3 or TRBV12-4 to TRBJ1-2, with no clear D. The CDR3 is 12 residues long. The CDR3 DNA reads TGTGCCAGCAGTTTAGCAGACTATGCCTACACCTTC. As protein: CASSLADYAYTF.

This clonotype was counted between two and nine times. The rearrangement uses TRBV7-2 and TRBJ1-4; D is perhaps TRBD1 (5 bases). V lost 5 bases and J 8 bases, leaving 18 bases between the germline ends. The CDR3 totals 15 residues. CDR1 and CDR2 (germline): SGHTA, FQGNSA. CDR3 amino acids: CASSPSGTLREKLFF. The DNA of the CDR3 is TGTGCCAGCAGCCCCTCCGGGACTCTAAGGGAAAAACTGTTTTTT.

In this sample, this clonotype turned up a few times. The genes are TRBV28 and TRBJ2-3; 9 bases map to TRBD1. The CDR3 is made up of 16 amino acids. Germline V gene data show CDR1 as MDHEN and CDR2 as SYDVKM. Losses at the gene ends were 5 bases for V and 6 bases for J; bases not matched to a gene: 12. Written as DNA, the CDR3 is TGTGCCAGCAGTGCCTACAGGGGGCGCAACACGGATACGCAGTATTTT. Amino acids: CASSAYRGRNTDTQYF.

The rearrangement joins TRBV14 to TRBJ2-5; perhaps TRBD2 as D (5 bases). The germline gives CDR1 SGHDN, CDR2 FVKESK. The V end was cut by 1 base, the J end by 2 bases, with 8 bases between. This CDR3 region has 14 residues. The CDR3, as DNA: TGTGCCAGCAGCCAAGCGGGGTGGCAAGAGACCCAGTACTTC. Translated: CASSQAGWQETQYF. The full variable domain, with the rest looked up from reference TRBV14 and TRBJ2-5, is EAGVTQFPSHSVIEKGQTVTLRCDPISGHDNLYWYRRVMGKEIKFLLHFVKESKQDESGMPNNRFLAERTGGTYSTLKVQPAELEDSGVYFCASSQAGWQETQYFGPGTRLLVL.